This T cell receptor beta chain was captured by sequencing in a study of T cell repertoires in cytomegalovirus infection. TCRdb reanalysed the reads using MiXCR and keeps one entry per CDR3 protein. The repertoire holds about 280,000 distinct CDR3 sequences, with roughly 21% as singletons. This CDR3 has 15 amino acids. The J segment lost 6 bases and the V segment lost 3 bases, leaving 11 bases of the junction unmatched. Germline values: CDR1 DFQATT, CDR2 SNEGSKA (reference sequence). Of note for this clonotype: Its antigen is still unknown.

This receptor was obtained from a human donor in good health (CMV status not recorded). Some clones in this sample may be carry-over from other donors' samples. This sequence joins TRBV20-1 and TRBJ2-1; 7 nucleotides line up with TRBD1. The sample here was cultured PBMCs, taken from culture after CMV antigen stimulation. This chain's CDR3 is CSASPGRDSINEQFF. Written as DNA, the CDR3 is TGCAGTGCTAGCCCCGGCCGGGACAGCATCAATGAGCAGTTCTTC.